This TCR beta chain was sequenced for a study of blood T cell repertoires in COVID-19. Study-level information: COVID-19 samples, acute and convalescent, were from the United States, Italy and Spain. In each case, the material was cDNA or gDNA derived from T cells, B-cell-depleted T cells, or PBMCs.

As processed by the authors: It was from reference gene primer amplification that nucleated cell counts were estimated. The assay was immunoSEQ multiplex PCR, and TCRdb's table has in-frame clones only and misses some. Clonal size and the V and J genes are those of that table, whereas D and trimming came from the DNA. The sample has 650,000 to 800,000 clones, approximately 90% seen once. The CDR3 has 13 amino acids. V was shortened by 0 bases and J by 5 bases, with 8 bases between the two germline ends. Germline V gene lookup returns CDR1 SGHNT and CDR2 YYREEE (reference sequence). Source material: peripheral blood. The receptor was isolated from a woman between 18 and 29 years old with acute or convalescent COVID-19. The chain is built from TRBV5-4 and TRBJ1-2; D may be TRBD1 (5 bases). The CDR3: CASSLEDSYGYTF. The CDR3 bases are TGTGCCAGCAGCTTGGAAGACAGTTATGGCTACACCTTC.